The 13 T cell receptor beta chains reported below all come from one sample, sequenced in a study of T cell responses to AZD1222 COVID-19 vaccine. The protocol was immunoSEQ multiplex PCR, while the TCRdb copy is restricted to in-frame clones and leaves out a portion. The sample lists under 110,000 clones, 86% occurring once. This specimen consisted of peripheral blood, obtained on day 0 of AZD1222 vaccination. These receptor sequences come from an adult in good health.

This clone was recorded once. The rearrangement uses TRBV5-1 and TRBJ2-1; D gene unclear. V was clipped by 4 bases and J by 0 bases, with 11 bases between them. The CDR3 has 15 amino acids. Germline assignment: CDR1 SGHRS and CDR2 YFSETQ. In DNA form, the CDR3 reads TGCGCCAGCAGCGCGACGCGAAGCTCCTACAATGAGCAGTTCTTC. It yields the protein CASSATRSSYNEQFF. Variable domain in full (rest from reference TRBV5-1 and TRBJ2-1): KAGVTQTPRYLIKTRGQQVTLSCSPISGHRSVSWYQQTPGQGLQFLFEYFSETQRNKGNFPGRFSGRQFSNSRSEMNVSTLELGDSALYLCASSATRSSYNEQFFGPGTRLTVL.

This clone has only a few counts. This chain links TRBV10-3 with TRBJ1-5; D remains unclear. The CDR3 contains 14 residues. CDR1 and CDR2 (germline): ENHRY, SYGVKD. Trimming shortened V by 0 bases and J by 7 bases, and 10 bases separated the two germline ends. The DNA of the CDR3 is TGTGCCATCAGTGAGTCTCCGGGGAACCAGCCCCAGCATTTT. Translated, it gives CAISESPGNQPQHF.

The chain links TRBV28 to TRBJ2-7; D is undetermined. Trimming stripped 5 bases from V and 0 bases from J, with 8 bases between. This CDR3 region has 13 residues. CDR1 is MDHEN, CDR2 SYDVKM, per germline. CDR3 coding DNA: TGTGCCAGCAGTAGGCCTAACTCCTACGAGCAGTACTTC. It yields the protein CASSRPNSYEQYF.

This sequence joins TRBV28 and TRBJ2-7; TRBD2 matches 9 bases. Looked up from germline, CDR1 is MDHEN and CDR2 is SYDVKM. J gave up 8 bases and V 5 bases, and 7 bases lay outside the gene matches. This CDR3 is 13 amino acids long. CDR3 DNA sequence: TGTGCCAGCAGTCACCGGCTAGCGGGACAGCAGTACTTC. Translated, it gives CASSHRLAGQQYF.

V and J are TRBV5-4 and TRBJ2-6; D ambiguous. Germline CDR1 reads SGHNT; CDR2 reads YYREEE (reference sequence). The CDR3 extends over 13 amino acids. The V end was cut by 4 bases, the J end by 0 bases, with 2 bases between. The CDR3 protein is CASSPSGANVLTF. Here the CDR3 DNA reads TGTGCCAGCAGCCCCTCTGGGGCCAACGTCCTGACTTTC.

This clone was detected a few times. This rearrangement joins TRBV28 to TRBJ1-6, with 7 bases identical to TRBD1. The germline gives CDR1 MDHEN, CDR2 SYDVKM. V gave up 2 bases and J gave up 4 bases; unmatched junction bases: 5. The length of the CDR3 is 16 residues. DNA of the CDR3: TGTGCCAGCAGTTTAGCCCGGGACAGTTATAATTCACCCCTCCACTTT. Translating it yields CASSLARDSYNSPLHF. Full variable domain (missing parts from reference TRBV28 and TRBJ1-6): DVKVTQSSRYLVKRTGEKVFLECVQDMDHENMFWYRQDPGLGLRLIYFSYDVKMKEKGDIPEGYSVSREKKERFSLILESASTNQTSMYLCASSLARDSYNSPLHFGNGTRLTVT.

The CDR3 loop is CASSPAGAAPGNTIYF. CDR3 nucleotides: TGTGCCAGCAGCCCGGCGGGGGCTGCCCCTGGAAACACCATATATTTT. The chain combines TRBV16 with TRBJ1-3, with D perhaps matching TRBD1 (6 bases). CDR1 is KGHSY, CDR2 FQNENV, per germline. The length of the CDR3 is 16 residues. Trimming cost V 4 bases and J 2 bases, with 15 bases left between them.

This clone occurred once. The V gene is TRBV5-5, the J gene TRBJ2-7, with D perhaps TRBD2 (7 bases). The CDR3 runs to 14 residues. The V gene lost 5 bases and the J gene lost 4 bases, with 16 bases spanning the gap. Germline loops: CDR1 SGHKS, CDR2 YYEKEE (reference sequence). CDR3 in DNA: TGTGCCAGCAGTGGGGGGGCAGACGTATACGAGCAGTACTTC. This sequence encodes CASSGGADVYEQYF.

The gene calls are TRBV30 and TRBJ2-7; D gene ambiguous. Germline loops: CDR1 GTSNPN, CDR2 SVGIG (reference sequence). This CDR3 has 15 amino acids. V gave up 2 bases and J gave up 4 bases, with 18 bases separating them. CDR3 sequence (DNA): TGTGCCTGGAGTTTAAGGGATCACGCGGCGTACGAGCAGTACTTC. Translating gives CAWSLRDHAAYEQYF.

The gene calls are TRBV19 and TRBJ1-1; the D is unclear. The CDR3 has 15 residues. Germline V lookup: CDR1 LNHDA, CDR2 SQIVND (reference sequence). V was clipped by 5 bases and J by 4 bases, with 17 bases between them. The CDR3 region is CASSPLLGTRTEAFF. DNA for the CDR3: TGTGCCAGTAGTCCCTTGTTGGGTACGCGCACTGAAGCTTTCTTT.

The V call is TRBV28, the J call TRBJ2-7; TRBD2 matches 9 bases. The CDR3 sequence is 12 residues long. Germline V lookup: CDR1 MDHEN, CDR2 SYDVKM. J was trimmed by 2 bases and V by 10 bases; bases with no gene match: 3. The CDR3 DNA is TGTGCCATTGGCGGGGGGGCCTACGAGCAGTACTTC. It encodes CAIGGGAYEQYF.

With respect to this clone: An end of the junction differs from the germline gene, which may be a read error. This chain links TRBV30 with TRBJ1-3; 7 bases align to TRBD1. CDR1 and CDR2 (germline): GTSNPN, SVGIG (reference sequence). This CDR3 spans 11 amino acids. CDR3 loop: CAWSVGWDRHF. CDR3 DNA sequence: TGTGCCTGGAGTGTAGGTTGGGACAGACATTTT.

This chain connects TRBV28 to TRBJ2-7; tentatively, D is TRBD1 or TRBD2 (5 bases each). In germline, CDR1 is MDHEN, CDR2 SYDVKM. Trimming stripped 2 bases from V and 4 bases from J, with 12 bases between. The CDR3 is 14 amino acids. The CDR3 DNA reads TGTGCCAGCAGTTTAAGTGGGGGAAAGTACGAGCAGTACTTC. Translated: CASSLSGGKYEQYF.